This section outlines one TCR beta chain sequence together with its context. No cognate antigen has been identified for it. Base qualities are not at hand, and no much larger clone is one base apart. The donors were healthy, HIV-negative adults who had no recently reported acute infections or vaccinations. Every donor was a Caucasian adult living in Nashville, Tennessee, USA. CD4+ T cells were enriched by magnetic negative selection; naive cells were then positively selected on CD45RA, and the negative fraction formed the memory subset. After blood collection by leukapheresis, PBMCs were isolated using Ficoll-Histopaque density gradient centrifugation and then cryopreserved in the vapor phase of liquid nitrogen. Purity and quantity of every magnetically sorted T cell population were checked by analytical flow cytometry. From each sorted fraction, genomic DNA was isolated and quantified by UV absorbance on a Nanodrop 2000c.

Using the deep immunoSEQ assay, multiplex PCR amplified TCR CDR3 regions from genomic DNA. For each cell subset, the extracted genomic DNA was distributed evenly across all wells of several immunoSEQ 96-well plates, and each plate served as one replicate. For sorted subsets, 200 to 250 ng of genomic DNA, equivalent to 30,000 or so T cell genomes, went into each replicate PCR. Purified libraries were measured with a Qubit 3.0 fluorometer, size-checked on a Bioanalyzer 2100, and measured again with the KAPA Library Quantification kit. Every immunoSEQ 96-well plate was sequenced on a separate single-read 150-cycle Illumina NextSeq 550 flow cell. The original methods were these. Because only junctional sequences without quality scores were contained in the immunoSEQ output, filtering matching that applied to full-length reads could not be performed. To assign V/J genes and CDR3, sequences were annotated using PyIR, a Python wrapper for IgBLAST v1.9, with IMGT germline references. Reads were removed for weak V/J assignments (E-value above 1e-6), missing CDR3, stop codons, out-of-frame junctions, or ambiguous translated residues. V3J clonotypes were defined by identical inferred V gene, J gene, and CDR3 amino acid sequence. To compute the percentage overlap between repertoires, the number of shared unique clonotypes was divided by the size of the smaller repertoire. Richness of each repertoire was evaluated using RTK rarefaction, the Chao1 estimator, and Recon v2.1 estimates of unobserved clonotypes. Generation probabilities for all TCRbeta clonotypes obtained by the gDNA method from a few donors were computed using OLGA. TCRdb limited this immuneACCESS table to in-frame rearrangements with V and J called. A share of clones is missing; checked studies link under half to unresolved V genes, and the rest is unexplained. The DNA was the basis for D and trimming; V, J and clone size are from that table. Within this sample are more than 2,000,000 clones, with 90% to 95% of them counted one time only. Of the sample, 0.35% to 0.5% is held by the ten largest clones.

The CDR3 has 18 amino acids, counting the end cysteine and phenylalanine. The only DNA kept is the CDR3, 54 bases in frame from the first base. Trimming takes 2 bases off V and 4 bases off J; junction bases not matched to a gene: 8. CDR1 SGHDN and CDR2 FVKESK are derived from the germline V gene. This entry is derived from a study of shared clonotypes between healthy human individuals (dated by TCRdb to between 2020 and 2021). Notes on the research overall: The cohort included three men and a couple of women between 18 and 49 years of age. Per donor, three plates each were used for CD4 naive and CD4 memory, two for CD8 naive, and one for CD8 memory. To estimate repertoire size and how much clonotypes are shared between individuals, the study performed deep sequencing of blood TCR repertoires from a handful of healthy adults. To increase sequencing depth and limit assay-specific biases, different laboratories used diverse techniques to prepare libraries and sequence TCR repertoires. Per donor, leukapheresis produced somewhere between about 0.8 and 9 billion PBMCs. What the authors observed across the whole study: About 4.5% of naive CD4, 3.5% of naive CD8, 2.3% of memory CD4, and around 0.42% of memory CD8 clonotypes were shared across four donors. Incomplete sequencing was indicated by rarefaction of sorted-subset datasets, despite the large sequencing depth. Larger estimated clonotype richness was generally found for naive subsets than for memory subsets. Because the study included only a small number of donors, the genetic and exposure-history diversity represented was limited. Sampling was restricted to blood, and TCR repertoires in tissue are likely to differ from TCR repertoires in blood. Clonotypes shared by all four sorted-subset donors showed higher generation probabilities than non-shared clonotypes. Pairwise subsampling indicated that sequencing depth was expected to affect the degree of clonotype sharing among donors.

The receptor's source is a man younger than 35 in good health. Some clones in this sample may be carry-over from other donors' samples. Here the chain combines TRBV14 and TRBJ2-1; the central 13 bases match TRBD2. Sequenced material: naive CD4+ T cells from PBMCs. The cell subset or site label for this specimen denotes: CD45RA+ positively selected. The nucleotides read TGTGCCAGCAGCCAAACTAGCGGGAGGGCCGGGTCGTACAATGAGCAGTTCTTC. This is translated as CASSQTSGRAGSYNEQFF.